Following are 27 T cell receptor beta chains from one sample sequenced in a study of T cell responses to AZD1222 COVID-19 vaccine. The table came from immunoSEQ multiplex PCR; TCRdb's copy has only in-frame clones and leaves some out. The repertoire consists of 120,000 or so clones, with about 92% occurring once and the leading ten covering 5%. The source was peripheral blood, collected 28 days after the second AZD1222 dose. These receptors originate from an adult who received the AZD1222 COVID-19 vaccine.

The V call is TRBV29-1, the J call TRBJ1-1, with D perhaps matching TRBD1 (5 bases). This CDR3 has 14 amino acids. CDR1 is SQVTM and CDR2 is ANQGSEA in the germline V gene. V dropped 3 bases and J dropped 1 base, with 12 bases sitting between them. CDR3 amino acids: CSVDRGATNTEAFF. The CDR3 bases are TGCAGCGTTGACCGAGGGGCGACGAACACTGAAGCTTTCTTT.

In DNA form, the CDR3 reads TGTGCCAGCATCCCTAGTACGGGAATCTGGAATGAAAAACTGTTTTTT. This codes for CASIPSTGIWNEKLFF. The J gene is TRBJ1-4, the V gene TRBV5-8; D gene unclear. Per germline, CDR1 SGHTS and CDR2 YDEGEE. Trimming removed 6 bases at V and 5 bases at J, with 20 bases between. CDR3 length: 16 residues.

The chain employs TRBV13 and TRBJ1-1; D is perhaps TRBD1 (5 bases). Germline CDR1 PRHDT, CDR2 FYEKMQ (reference sequence). V was trimmed by 1 base and J by 1 base, leaving 10 bases between them. CDR3 length equals 15 residues. This CDR3 is CASSLESGRNTEAFF. The CDR3 DNA reads as TGTGCCAGCAGCTTAGAGTCGGGGCGGAACACTGAAGCTTTCTTT.

Concerning this clone: The same CDR3 is also encoded by other DNA sequences in this sample. V gene TRBV2 combines with J gene TRBJ1-1; D ambiguous. CDR1 SNHLY and CDR2 FYNNEI come from the germline V gene. With 2 bases removed from V and 1 base from J, the gap between germline ends came to 5 bases. CDR3 length: 13 amino acids. The CDR3 region is CASSENPNTEAFF. DNA for the CDR3: TGTGCCAGCAGTGAAAACCCGAACACTGAAGCTTTCTTT.

The J gene is TRBJ1-5, the V gene TRBV7-9; D may be TRBD1 (6 bases). V was cut by 1 base and J by 0 bases, with 16 bases left in between. CDR1 and CDR2 (germline): SEHNR, FQNEAQ (reference sequence). CDR3 length: 18 amino acids. CDR3 amino acids: CASSLGSGGSGSNQPQHF. The CDR3 DNA is TGTGCCAGCAGCTTAGGGTCCGGGGGCTCGGGTAGCAATCAGCCCCAGCATTTT.

The chain links TRBV11-3 to TRBJ2-5, with D possibly TRBD2 on 7 matching bases. The CDR3 covers 17 residues. Germline CDR1 and CDR2: SGHNT and YENEEA. Trimming left V 1 base short and J 3 bases short, with 18 bases between. The CDR3 nucleotides are TGTGCCAGCAGCTTAGGCAGGGAAACAGGGACTAAAGAGACCCAGTACTTC. The encoded protein is CASSLGRETGTKETQYF.

This chain links TRBV5-8 with TRBJ2-3; no firm D call. The CDR3 has 11 amino acids. V lost 3 bases and J 3 bases, leaving 2 bases between the germline ends. Germline V gene sequence: CDR1 SGHTS, CDR2 YDEGEE. The CDR3, as DNA: TGTGCCAGCAGCTGGACAGATACGCAGTATTTT. Its protein product is CASSWTDTQYF.

This chain links TRBV6-2 or TRBV6-3 with TRBJ1-5, with 9 nucleotides matching TRBD1. The ends lost 3 bases at V and 2 bases at J; junction bases unmatched: 17. Germline lookup yields CDR1 MNHEY and CDR2 SVGEGT. The CDR3 totals 20 residues. DNA of the CDR3: TGTGCCAGCAGTTATGAACCGGGACAGGGTACGGTTAGCGGCAATCAGCCCCAGCATTTT. It yields the protein CASSYEPGQGTVSGNQPQHF.

The chain combines TRBV5-4 with TRBJ2-2, with 8 bases fitting TRBD1. J lost 5 bases, V lost 4 bases, and 7 bases had no gene match. CDR1 is SGHNT, CDR2 YYREEE, per germline (reference sequence). The CDR3 loop spans 15 amino acids. The CDR3 loop reads CASSLQGAETGELFF. For the CDR3, the DNA is TGTGCCAGCAGCCTTCAGGGGGCTGAGACCGGGGAGCTGTTTTTT.

The chain combines TRBV9 with TRBJ1-3; D unresolved. Germline V lookup: CDR1 SGDLS, CDR2 YYNGEE. The length of the CDR3 is 14 residues. The V end lost 6 bases, the J end lost 0 bases, and 10 bases lay between the germline ends. The CDR3 loop reads CASNSRDSGNTIYF. In nucleotides, the CDR3 is TGTGCCAGCAATTCAAGGGACTCTGGAAACACCATATATTTT. Looking up the rest from reference TRBV9 and TRBJ1-3 gives the full variable domain: DSGVTQTPKHLITATGQRVTLRCSPRSGDLSVYWYQQSLDQGLQFLIQYYNGEERAKGNILERFSAQQFPDLHSELNLSSLELGDSALYFCASNSRDSGNTIYFGEGSWLTVV.

This CDR3 reads CASSRGTGKIGQGYTF. The CDR3 nucleotides are TGTGCCAGCAGCCGGGGGACAGGGAAAATCGGTCAGGGCTACACCTTC. This chain connects TRBV7-9 to TRBJ1-2; 9 bases are shared with TRBD1. The germline V gene encodes CDR1 SEHNR and CDR2 FQNEAQ (reference sequence). V was pared by 5 bases and J by 8 bases, with 15 bases of the junction left unmatched. This CDR3 comprises 16 residues.

The chain links TRBV19 to TRBJ1-2; D might be TRBD1 (5 bases). Germline assignment: CDR1 LNHDA and CDR2 SQIVND (reference sequence). V was shortened by 3 bases and J by 2 bases, with 7 bases between the two germline ends. The CDR3 sequence is 13 residues long. DNA of the CDR3: TGTGCCAGTAGTATGGGGCAGAACTATGGCTACACCTTC. Protein: CASSMGQNYGYTF.

This clone was picked up a small number of times. This sequence joins TRBV6-5 and TRBJ1-1, with 7 positions matching TRBD1. CDR1 is MNHEY, CDR2 SVGAGI, per germline. The CDR3 is made up of 14 amino acids. The V and J ends lost 5 bases and 2 bases, in that order; junction bases with no gene match: 5. The CDR3 DNA reads as TGTGCCAGCAGTCCCGACAGGGCCAACACTGAAGCTTTCTTT. Translated: CASSPDRANTEAFF.

This clone appeared a single time. V and J are TRBV7-9 and TRBJ1-2; 9 bases fit TRBD1. The V gene's germline CDR1 is SEHNR and CDR2 FQNEAQ (reference sequence). Trimming removed 1 base from V and 5 bases from J; junction bases left unmatched: 11. This CDR3 has 17 residues. This chain's CDR3 is CASSLGTGAPEVYGYTF. In DNA, the CDR3 is TGTGCCAGCAGCTTAGGGACAGGGGCCCCGGAGGTGTATGGCTACACCTTC.

The chain recombines TRBV30 with TRBJ1-1, with 8 bases fitting TRBD1. With V trimmed by 0 bases and J by 5 bases, 5 bases remained unmatched. Germline-derived CDR1 and CDR2 are GTSNPN and SVGIG (reference sequence). This CDR3 spans 14 amino acids. CDR3 bases: TGTGCCTGGAGTGTACAGAGACAGGGGACTGAAGCTTTCTTT. Translated: CAWSVQRQGTEAFF. Full variable domain (remainder filled in from reference TRBV30 and TRBJ1-1): SQTIHQWPATLVQPVGSPLSLECTVEGTSNPNLYWYRQAAGRGLQLLFYSVGIGQISSEVPQNLSASRPQDRQFILSSKKLLLSDSGFYLCAWSVQRQGTEAFFGQGTRLTVV.

This clone showed up just once. The rearrangement joins TRBV10-2 to TRBJ1-2; D remains unclear. The CDR3 spans 11 residues. Germline assignment: CDR1 WSHSY and CDR2 SAAADI. Trimming took off 4 bases at V and 5 bases at J, with 5 bases between the two ends. The chain's CDR3 is CASSGDYGYTF. The CDR3 DNA reads TGCGCCAGCAGTGGAGATTATGGCTACACCTTC.

V usage is TRBV18 and J usage is TRBJ1-1, with D possibly matching TRBD1 (5 bases). Germline-derived CDR1 and CDR2 are KGHSH and LQKENI. This CDR3 comprises 15 residues. V shed 2 bases and J shed 5 bases, with 15 bases lying between them. The CDR3: CASSPAGTKATEAFF. The CDR3 DNA reads TGTGCCAGCTCACCAGCCGGGACTAAGGCTACTGAAGCTTTCTTT.

V usage is TRBV7-8 and J usage is TRBJ2-7; 9 bases match TRBD2. The CDR3 runs to 15 residues. Trimming at V came to 4 bases and at J to 0 bases, leaving 4 bases not matched to a gene. Germline V CDR1 and CDR2: SGHVS, FQNEAQ. This CDR3 is CASSSLAGSSYEQYF. The DNA of the CDR3 is TGTGCCAGCAGCTCACTAGCGGGTAGCTCCTACGAGCAGTACTTC.

This clone was seen only once. The chain couples TRBV4-2 to TRBJ2-2; the match to TRBD2 covers 13 bases. The CDR3 consists of 20 residues. With 4 bases clipped from V and 1 base from J, the junction kept 12 bases outside the gene matches. Germline CDR1 and CDR2: LGHNA and YNFKEQ. CDR3 coding DNA: TGTGCCAGCAGCCTCATGGGAGGACTAGCGGGAGCTTTGAACACCGGGGAGCTGTTTTTT. This encodes CASSLMGGLAGALNTGELFF.

The chain carries TRBV5-1 and TRBJ2-1; D perhaps matches TRBD2 (5 bases). The V gene's germline CDR1 is SGHRS and CDR2 YFSETQ. V lost 0 bases to trimming and J lost 2 bases, with 9 bases between them. This CDR3 is built from 15 residues. Written as DNA, the CDR3 is TGCGCCAGCAGCTTGGCCGCCGGGACCTACAATGAGCAGTTCTTC. Protein sequence: CASSLAAGTYNEQFF.

This clone was seen more than once but under ten times. The gene calls are TRBV6-1 and TRBJ2-7; 8 bases match TRBD2. V shed 2 bases, J shed 5 bases, and the junction held 5 bases outside the gene matches. Per the germline V gene, CDR1 is MNHNS and CDR2 is SASEGT. The length of the CDR3 is 14 residues. CDR3 region: CASSESAGAHEQYF. The DNA of the CDR3 is TGTGCCAGCAGTGAATCAGCGGGGGCCCACGAGCAGTACTTC.

This sequence joins TRBV6-2 or TRBV6-3 and TRBJ1-1, with a weak D call TRBD1 (6 bases). Germline values: CDR1 MNHEY, CDR2 SVGEGT. Deletions cut 2 bases from V and 4 bases from J, with 14 bases between. The CDR3 has 15 amino acids. CDR3 residues: CASSYGDGGGTEAFF. In DNA form, the CDR3 reads TGTGCCAGCAGTTACGGAGACGGAGGGGGCACTGAAGCTTTCTTT.

This chain links TRBV6-6 with TRBJ2-7, with D possibly being TRBD1 (6 bases). V was shortened by 0 bases and J by 4 bases, with 10 bases between the two germline ends. The V gene's germline CDR1 is MNHNY and CDR2 SVGAGI (reference sequence). This CDR3 contains 14 residues. Written as DNA, the CDR3 is TGTGCCAGCAGTTACTCTCCCAGGGGTTACGAGCAGTACTTC. This codes for CASSYSPRGYEQYF.

The V and J genes are TRBV18 and TRBJ2-3, with D perhaps TRBD1 or TRBD2 (5 bases each). The CDR3 spans 13 residues. CDR1 KGHSH and CDR2 LQKENI come from the germline V gene. V was cut by 2 bases and J by 4 bases, with 7 bases left in between. CDR3 amino acids: CASSPGTADTQYF. The CDR3 DNA reads as TGTGCCAGCTCACCAGGGACGGCAGATACGCAGTATTTT.

Of note for this clone: Other DNA sequences in this specimen translate into the identical CDR3. The V gene is TRBV12-3 or TRBV12-4, the J gene TRBJ2-7; D gene ambiguous. CDR3 length: 11 amino acids. The V gene lost 4 bases and the J gene lost 3 bases, with 4 bases spanning the gap. The CDR3, as DNA: TGTGCCAGCAGTTCCTTCTACGAGCAGTACTTC. Translated: CASSSFYEQYF.

The CDR3 spells CASSIDRRGYQSSYNEQFF. The CDR3 DNA reads TGTGCCAGTAGTATAGATCGCCGGGGGTATCAGAGCTCCTACAATGAGCAGTTCTTC. The V and J genes are TRBV19 and TRBJ2-1; a weak D match, TRBD2 (6 bases). Germline V CDR1 and CDR2: LNHDA, SQIVND (reference sequence). The V and J ends lost 0 bases and 0 bases respectively, with 18 bases between them. The CDR3 has 19 residues.

The genes are TRBV10-3 and TRBJ2-5; D unresolved. Germline CDR1 reads ENHRY; CDR2 reads SYGVKD. This CDR3 is 12 amino acids long. Trimming removed 3 bases from V and 4 bases from J, with 6 bases in between. The CDR3 here is CAISEYVETQYF. CDR3 coding DNA: TGTGCCATCAGTGAATATGTAGAGACCCAGTACTTC.